These 28 T cell receptor beta chains came from one sample sequenced in a study of T-cell memory formation after mild COVID-19. TCRdb independently ran MiXCR on the 5' RACE reads; one entry per CDR3 protein. The table has roughly 280,000 distinct CDR3 sequences, around 8% seen once. Sequenced input: PBMCs or a T cell subset sorted from them (not recorded which). These receptors were obtained from a man in his late teens or twenties who had mild COVID-19 (a few samples of this study predate the infection). Cell type and time point are not known.

This clonotype showed up just a few times. This sequence joins TRBV4-3 and TRBJ1-3; D is possibly TRBD1 (6 bases). The germline gives CDR1 LGHNA, CDR2 YSLEER. With 0 bases removed from V and 2 bases from J, the gap between germline ends came to 11 bases. The CDR3 runs 16 residues. CDR3 in DNA: TGCGCCAGCAGCCAAGAGCGGGGGCCCACTGGAAACACCATATATTTT. This translates into CASSQERGPTGNTIYF.

This clonotype was counted many times. The gene calls are TRBV12-3 or TRBV12-4 and TRBJ2-1; D is possibly TRBD2 (6 bases). V lost 5 bases and J 10 bases, leaving 9 bases between the germline ends. This CDR3 has 11 amino acids. The CDR3 DNA reads as TGTGCCAGCAGTCAAGCGGGCGAGCAGTTCTTC. Amino acids: CASSQAGEQFF.

CDR3 DNA sequence: TGTGCCATCACCGCAGGGGAGAACTATGGCTACACCTTC. Its protein is CAITAGENYGYTF. The V gene is TRBV10-3, the J gene TRBJ1-2, with D possibly TRBD1 on 6 matching bases. The CDR3 is 13 residues long. V was shortened by 7 bases and J by 2 bases, with 11 bases between the two germline ends. Germline CDR1 and CDR2: ENHRY and SYGVKD.

This clonotype has only a few counts. The gene calls are TRBV5-6 and TRBJ2-7; no clear D gene. The V and J ends lost 0 bases and 2 bases respectively, with 9 bases between them. The CDR3 runs 14 residues. Germline V lookup: CDR1 SGHDT, CDR2 YYEEEE. The CDR3 sequence is CASSLGKRTYEQYF. CDR3 in DNA: TGTGCCAGCAGCTTGGGCAAAAGGACCTACGAGCAGTACTTC.

This clonotype has more than one count but fewer than ten. This rearrangement joins TRBV6-5 to TRBJ2-2; no reliable D call. This CDR3 has 14 amino acids. Germline loops: CDR1 MNHEY, CDR2 SVGAGI. V lost 6 bases, J lost 1 base, and 9 bases lay in between. CDR3 amino acids: CASSPSLNTGELFF. The CDR3 region has the DNA TGTGCCAGCAGCCCTTCTCTGAACACCGGGGAGCTGTTTTTT.

The chain links TRBV3-1 to TRBJ1-2; D perhaps matches TRBD1 (5 bases). CDR3 length: 13 amino acids. Trimming took 5 bases from V and 1 from J, leaving 8 bases between them. Germline V lookup: CDR1 LGHDT, CDR2 YNNKEL (reference sequence). The CDR3 loop is CASSLDINYGYTF. Written as DNA, the CDR3 is TGTGCCAGCAGCTTGGACATTAACTATGGCTACACCTTC.

There are a few counts of this clonotype. The J gene is TRBJ1-6, the V gene TRBV7-9; perhaps TRBD1 as D (5 bases). CDR3 length: 15 amino acids. Germline CDR1 is SEHNR and CDR2 is FQNEAQ (reference sequence). V was clipped by 2 bases and J by 5 bases, with 10 bases between them. The CDR3 sequence is CASSLSGGNNSPLHF. The CDR3 DNA is TGTGCCAGCAGCTTATCCGGGGGTAATAATTCACCCCTCCACTTT.

This clonotype was seen more than once but under ten times. J is TRBJ2-5 and V is TRBV29-1; no clear D gene. In germline, CDR1 is SQVTM, CDR2 ANQGSEA. V was trimmed by 6 bases and J by 5 bases, leaving 13 bases between them. The CDR3 is 12 residues long. The DNA of the CDR3 is TGCAGCGTCCTTTTGACAAGCGAGACCCAGTACTTC. This translates into CSVLLTSETQYF.

The table lists this clonotype with many counts. V and J are TRBV5-1 and TRBJ2-2; 9 nucleotides line up with TRBD1. The germline CDR1 and CDR2 sequences are SGHRS and YFSETQ. The CDR3 consists of 14 residues. The junction had 4 bases not matched to a gene; V was cut back by 7 bases and J by 3 bases. The CDR3 region has the DNA TGCGCCAGCGCCCGACAGGGGGACACCGGGGAGCTGTTTTTT. Protein sequence: CASARQGDTGELFF.

The chain employs TRBV7-6 and TRBJ2-3; 8 bases line up with TRBD1. Germline V gene sequence: CDR1 SGHVS, CDR2 FNYEAQ. V shed 4 bases and J 3 bases; nucleotides not matched to a gene: 12. The CDR3 loop spans 17 amino acids. Here the CDR3 DNA reads TGTGCCAGCAGCTCCCAGACAGGGGAAGTTTGGACAGATACGCAGTATTTT. Its protein product is CASSSQTGEVWTDTQYF.

The V gene is TRBV7-9, the J gene TRBJ1-2, with 7 positions matching TRBD1. This CDR3 region has 16 residues. Unmatched junction bases numbered 9, after V lost 5 bases and J lost 0 bases. Looked up from germline, CDR1 is SEHNR and CDR2 is FQNEAQ (reference sequence). DNA for the CDR3: TGTGCCAGCAGCGGAGATTGGGACAGAACTAACTATGGCTACACCTTC. Translation: CASSGDWDRTNYGYTF.

This clonotype occurred a few times. V gene TRBV4-1 combines with J gene TRBJ2-5, with 7 positions matching TRBD1. Germline lookup yields CDR1 MGHRA and CDR2 YSYEKL. V gave up 0 bases and J gave up 10 bases; unmatched junction bases: 14. This CDR3 contains 16 residues. The CDR3 reads CASSQETGYVRSIQYF. The CDR3 nucleotides read TGCGCCAGCAGCCAAGAGACAGGGTATGTTCGGTCGATCCAGTACTTC.

The chain links TRBV7-2 to TRBJ2-1; TRBD2 aligns across 14 bases. This CDR3 comprises 19 residues. Germline lookup yields CDR1 SGHTA and CDR2 FQGNSA. With 6 bases clipped from V and 2 bases from J, the junction kept 12 bases outside the gene matches. CDR3 loop: CASSPFSRLAGGPYNEQFF. Here the CDR3 DNA reads TGTGCCAGCAGTCCATTCTCACGACTAGCGGGGGGGCCCTACAATGAGCAGTTCTTC.

This clonotype came up a few times. The V and J genes are TRBV27 and TRBJ1-3; 11 nucleotides align to TRBD1. Germline V gene sequence: CDR1 MNHEY, CDR2 SMNVEV (reference sequence). The CDR3 has 14 amino acids. Losses at the gene ends were 6 bases for V and 6 bases for J; bases not matched to a gene: 4. DNA for the CDR3: TGTGCCAGCAGACGGGGACAGGGGGAAAACACCATATATTTT. Translating it yields CASRRGQGENTIYF.

This clonotype was observed a handful of times. The chain links TRBV20-1 to TRBJ2-2; possibly TRBD1 for D (5 bases). There are 13 residues in the CDR3. Deletions cut 1 base from V and 7 bases from J, with 10 bases between. Looked up from germline, CDR1 is DFQATT and CDR2 is SNEGSKA (reference sequence). CDR3 nucleotides: TGCAGTGCTAGAGGACAGTTGAGCGGGGAGCTGTTTTTT. It is translated as CSARGQLSGELFF.

This clonotype was detected a few times. This chain joins TRBV4-1 and TRBJ2-7; D is possibly TRBD1 (5 bases). The CDR3 loop spans 14 amino acids. V gave up 4 bases and J gave up 4 bases, with 14 bases separating them. Looked up from germline, CDR1 is MGHRA and CDR2 is YSYEKL. CDR3 nucleotide sequence: TGCGCCAGCAGCCCGACAGTCGTACAGTACGAGCAGTACTTC. This sequence encodes CASSPTVVQYEQYF.

This clonotype has a count of ten or more. The genes are TRBV19 and TRBJ2-2; D is ambiguous. The V end lost 6 bases, the J end lost 2 bases, and 7 bases lay between the germline ends. The CDR3 spans 13 residues. In germline, CDR1 is LNHDA, CDR2 SQIVND (reference sequence). The CDR3 region has the DNA TGTGCCAGTAGAGGGTTCAACACCGGGGAGCTGTTTTTT. This gives the protein CASRGFNTGELFF.

This clonotype has a handful of counts. J is TRBJ2-3 and V is TRBV18; D gene unclear. Germline lookup yields CDR1 KGHSH and CDR2 LQKENI. V shed 2 bases and J shed 2 bases, with 11 bases lying between them. The CDR3 sequence is 15 residues long. CDR3: CASSPVEWHTDTQYF. Written as DNA, the CDR3 is TGTGCCAGCTCACCAGTGGAGTGGCACACAGATACGCAGTATTTT. The full variable domain, its missing parts supplied by reference TRBV18 and TRBJ2-3, is NAGVMQNPRHLVRRRGQEARLRCSPMKGHSHVYWYRQLPEEGLKFMVYLQKENIIDESGMPKERFSAEFPKEGPSILRIQQVVRGDSAAYFCASSPVEWHTDTQYFGPGTRLTVL.

The chain has TRBV7-9 and TRBJ2-1; 7 nucleotides align to TRBD1. V lost 4 bases and J lost 5; bases outside the gene matches: 5. CDR1 is SEHNR and CDR2 is FQNEAQ in the germline V gene (reference sequence). The length of the CDR3 is 14 residues. The DNA for the CDR3 is TGTGCCAGCAGCTCCCCCGACAGGGACAATGAGCAGTTCTTC. Its translation: CASSSPDRDNEQFF.

The V gene is TRBV5-8, the J gene TRBJ2-5; 7 nucleotides line up with TRBD2. The V gene's germline CDR1 is SGHTS and CDR2 YDEGEE. CDR3 length: 12 residues. Losses at the gene ends were 10 bases for V and 5 bases for J; bases not matched to a gene: 8. The CDR3 nucleotides are TGTGCCCCCTCCTACGGGGGGGAGACCCAGTACTTC. Its translation is CAPSYGGETQYF.

This clonotype was seen ten or more times. The genes are TRBV7-3 and TRBJ2-2, with D possibly TRBD1 on 6 matching bases. Trimming shortened V by 6 bases and J by 6 bases, and 11 bases separated the two germline ends. The length of the CDR3 is 13 residues. Looked up from germline, CDR1 is SGHTA and CDR2 is FQGTGA. The CDR3, as DNA: TGTGCCAGCAGTTCTCAGGGGTCCGGGGAGCTGTTTTTT. It codes for CASSSQGSGELFF.

This clonotype was detected a few times. V and J are TRBV18 and TRBJ2-7; the D gene is possibly TRBD1 (5 bases). V lost 7 bases to trimming and J lost 0 bases, with 16 bases between them. The CDR3 spans 15 residues. Germline V gene lookup returns CDR1 KGHSH and CDR2 LQKENI. In DNA, the CDR3 is TGTGCCAGCTACGACGACAGTATGGACTCCTACGAGCAGTACGTC. Residues: CASYDDSMDSYEQYV.

V gene TRBV7-9 combines with J gene TRBJ1-6; weak D call: TRBD1 (5 bases). The CDR3 runs to 15 residues. The germline V gene encodes CDR1 SEHNR and CDR2 FQNEAQ (reference sequence). Trimming removed 3 bases from V and 6 bases from J, with 12 bases in between. This CDR3 reads CASSFQGPINSPLHF. For the CDR3, the DNA is TGTGCCAGCAGCTTTCAGGGTCCTATTAATTCACCCCTCCACTTT.

The CDR3 region is CATSEGGPQHF. Written as DNA, the CDR3 is TGTGCCACCAGTGAGGGCGGACCCCAGCATTTT. The chain has TRBV24-1 and TRBJ1-5; D not certain. From germline, CDR1 is KGHDR and CDR2 SFDVKD. This CDR3 is built from 11 residues. The V end was cut by 4 bases, the J end by 10 bases, with 7 bases between.

This clonotype was recorded many times. The rearrangement joins TRBV7-9 to TRBJ2-3, with D perhaps matching TRBD1 (5 bases). CDR3 length: 14 residues. Germline lookup yields CDR1 SEHNR and CDR2 FQNEAQ (reference sequence). The ends were cut back, 5 bases at V and 2 bases at J, with 11 bases in the middle. In nucleotides, the CDR3 is TGTGCCAGCAGCACCCCAGGGTCCACAGATACGCAGTATTTT. Its protein product is CASSTPGSTDTQYF. Based on the CDR3 plus reference TRBV7-9 and TRBJ2-3, the full variable domain is DTGVSQNPRHKITKRGQNVTFRCDPISEHNRLYWYRQTLGQGPEFLTYFQNEAQLEKSRLLSDRFSAERPKGSFSTLEIQRTEQGDSAMYLCASSTPGSTDTQYFGPGTRLTVL.

This clonotype was detected many times. The rearrangement links TRBV20-1 to TRBJ1-6; D remains ambiguous. Trimming removed 1 base at V and 6 bases at J, with 7 bases between. From germline, CDR1 is DFQATT and CDR2 SNEGSKA (reference sequence). The CDR3 has 13 amino acids. CDR3 loop: CSARAEFNSPLHF. In DNA, the CDR3 is TGCAGTGCTAGAGCCGAATTTAATTCACCCCTCCACTTT.

This clonotype was seen a handful of times. V gene TRBV12-3 or TRBV12-4 combines with J gene TRBJ1-4; D perhaps matches TRBD1 (6 bases). The CDR3 loop spans 13 amino acids. V shed 4 bases and J shed 8 bases, with 11 bases lying between them. The CDR3 region is CASSSGGREKLFF. CDR3 coding DNA: TGTGCCAGCAGTTCCGGGGGCCGGGAAAAACTGTTTTTT.

In its sample, this clonotype was seen a few times. The chain recombines TRBV6-5 with TRBJ2-7; possibly TRBD1 for D (6 bases). Germline loops: CDR1 MNHEY, CDR2 SVGAGI. The CDR3 has 16 residues. V lost 0 bases, J lost 3 bases, and 15 bases lay in between. The CDR3 sequence: CASSYSIPGQFYEQYV. CDR3 in DNA: TGTGCCAGCAGTTACTCGATACCCGGACAGTTCTACGAGCAGTACGTC.